Below, 28 T cell receptor beta chains from the same sample are listed, as sequenced in a study of cytomegalovirus exposure and HLA in healthy donors. In the PCR, 60 Vbeta and 13 Jbeta primers were used. Profiling relied on immunoSEQ multiplex PCR, and the TCRdb table lists in-frame clones only, not all of them. In the table there are some 150,000 clones, around 80% of which are singletons. Sequenced material: PBMCs. Receptor source: a man between 40 and 49 years old in good health and CMV-seronegative.

This clone was picked up one time. At one end the junction does not follow the germline gene, possibly because of a read error. J is TRBJ2-7 and V is TRBV6-5; a weak D match, TRBD2 (5 bases). The CDR3 is made up of 12 amino acids. CDR1 and CDR2 from the germline V gene are MNHEY and SVGAGI. The CDR3 protein is CASSDDIRESNF. The DNA of the CDR3 is TGTGCCAGCAGTGATGATATAAGGGAGTCCAACTTC.

V and J are TRBV11-3 and TRBJ2-2; possibly TRBD1 for D (5 bases). CDR1 SGHNT and CDR2 YENEEA come from the germline V gene. V lost 4 bases and J 5 bases, leaving 14 bases between the germline ends. The CDR3 contains 15 residues. The DNA of the CDR3 is TGTGCCAGCAGCTATAGTTGGACATCAACCGGGGAGCTGTTTTTT. It translates to CASSYSWTSTGELFF.

The chain combines TRBV7-6 with TRBJ2-5; 8 bases are shared with TRBD1. Judging by the DNA end, TRBJ2-7 fits better; the J call may be wrong. This CDR3 contains 15 residues. Per germline, CDR1 SGHVS and CDR2 FNYEAQ. The CDR3 protein is CASSQRQGISGEQYF. In DNA, the CDR3 is TGTGCCAGCAGCCAACGACAGGGGATCTCGGGCGAGCAGTACTTC.

This rearrangement joins TRBV7-3 to TRBJ2-1; 9 positions agree with TRBD2. V trimming: 5 bases; J trimming: 0 bases; junction bases outside the gene matches: 8. CDR1 is SGHTA and CDR2 is FQGTGA in the germline V gene. The CDR3 has 17 residues. The CDR3 DNA reads TGTGCCAGCAGCCAGTTTAGCGGGGGTGGCTCCTACAATGAGCAGTTCTTC. Protein sequence: CASSQFSGGGSYNEQFF.

The chain recombines TRBV7-3 with TRBJ2-2; D is perhaps TRBD2 (6 bases). Germline V gives CDR1 SGHTA, CDR2 FQGTGA. Between the trimmed V and J ends, which lost 2 bases and 2 bases, there was a span of 9 bases. The CDR3 totals 15 residues. The CDR3 reads CASSLGTSNTGELFF. The CDR3 DNA follows: TGTGCCAGCAGCTTAGGGACTTCTAACACCGGGGAGCTGTTTTTT.

The V and J genes are TRBV28 and TRBJ1-5; no firm D call. The CDR3 extends over 14 amino acids. V lost 6 bases and J 4 bases, leaving 13 bases between the germline ends. The V gene's germline CDR1 is MDHEN and CDR2 SYDVKM. CDR3 DNA: TGTGCCAGCAGACTCGGGAGTTTAAATCAGCCCCAGCATTTT. This gives the protein CASRLGSLNQPQHF.

This sequence joins TRBV11-2 and TRBJ1-5; 7 bases match TRBD1. The CDR3 covers 14 residues. After removal of 1 base from V and 7 bases from J, the junction contained 4 bases not matched to a gene. Germline V lookup: CDR1 SGHAT, CDR2 FQNNGV. The CDR3 here is CASSLGQGGQPQHF. CDR3 bases: TGTGCCAGCAGCTTAGGACAGGGCGGGCAGCCCCAGCATTTT.

The chain has TRBV30 and TRBJ1-2; D gene unclear. V lost 2 bases to trimming and J lost 1 base, with 11 bases between them. Germline lookup yields CDR1 GTSNPN and CDR2 SVGIG (reference sequence). This CDR3 has 14 amino acids. CDR3 bases: TGTGCCTGGAGTCGAGCGACCGTTAACTATGGCTACACCTTC. Protein: CAWSRATVNYGYTF.

In its sample, this clone was seen once. The V gene is TRBV2, the J gene TRBJ2-5; no clear D gene. The length of the CDR3 is 12 residues. The germline gives CDR1 SNHLY, CDR2 FYNNEI. The germline V and J ends were trimmed by 6 bases and 2 bases, with 7 bases remaining between them. The CDR3 loop is CASRLFQETQYF. The CDR3 bases are TGTGCCAGCAGACTTTTTCAAGAGACCCAGTACTTC.

This chain links TRBV25-1 with TRBJ1-5, with 8 positions matching TRBD1. This CDR3 comprises 16 residues. Germline-derived CDR1 and CDR2 are MGHDK and SYGVNS. The J segment lost 2 bases and the V segment lost 5 bases, leaving 8 bases of the junction unmatched. The CDR3 DNA sequence: TGTGCCAGCAGTCCACAGGGGGTATTGGGCAATCAGCCCCAGCATTTT. Protein product: CASSPQGVLGNQPQHF.

V usage is TRBV29-1 and J usage is TRBJ2-7, with D maybe TRBD1 (6 bases). Germline V gene lookup returns CDR1 SQVTM and CDR2 ANQGSEA. V lost 2 bases, J lost 3 bases, and 11 bases lay in between. The CDR3 has 13 residues. The CDR3 region is CSVEKGVGYEQYF. The CDR3 DNA is TGCAGCGTTGAAAAGGGGGTCGGCTACGAGCAGTACTTC.

DNA of the CDR3: TGTGCCAGCAGTCCGCGGGGAGCAGCTGGCCACGAGCAGTACTTC. Protein product: CASSPRGAAGHEQYF. This chain links TRBV6-1 with TRBJ2-7; tentatively, D is TRBD2 (6 bases). This CDR3 is built from 15 residues. Germline CDR1 reads MNHNS; CDR2 reads SASEGT. With 5 bases removed from V and 5 bases from J, the gap between germline ends came to 19 bases.

The chain carries TRBV9 and TRBJ1-5, with D possibly matching TRBD1 (6 bases). The germline gives CDR1 SGDLS, CDR2 YYNGEE. The CDR3 totals 13 residues. Trimming left V 3 bases short and J 4 bases short, with 8 bases between. The CDR3 DNA follows: TGTGCCAGCAGCGCCAGGGGAAATCAGCCCCAGCATTTT. Protein sequence: CASSARGNQPQHF.

The V and J genes are TRBV6-5 and TRBJ1-5; no firm D call. The CDR3 contains 14 residues. Trimming shortened V by 4 bases and J by 5 bases, and 12 bases separated the two germline ends. Germline CDR1 is MNHEY and CDR2 is SVGAGI. CDR3: CASSFRRRDQPQHF. The CDR3 DNA sequence: TGTGCCAGCAGTTTCAGGAGGCGCGATCAGCCCCAGCATTTT.

The chain recombines TRBV20-1 with TRBJ1-2; no clear D gene. Germline lookup yields CDR1 DFQATT and CDR2 SNEGSKA (reference sequence). The CDR3 covers 11 residues. V shed 3 bases and J shed 2 bases, with 4 bases lying between them. CDR3: CSASSNYGYTF. CDR3 nucleotide sequence: TGCAGTGCTAGTTCAAACTATGGCTACACCTTC.

This chain connects TRBV5-1 to TRBJ1-3, with D maybe TRBD1 (5 bases). V was trimmed by 5 bases and J by 0 bases, leaving 21 bases between them. This CDR3 has 18 amino acids. The germline V gene encodes CDR1 SGHRS and CDR2 YFSETQ. The CDR3 DNA sequence: TGCGCCAGCAGGACAGAGCCTCCCTGGGGATTCTCTGGAAACACCATATATTTT. Its protein product is CASRTEPPWGFSGNTIYF. The full variable domain, its missing parts supplied by reference TRBV5-1 and TRBJ1-3, is KAGVTQTPRYLIKTRGQQVTLSCSPISGHRSVSWYQQTPGQGLQFLFEYFSETQRNKGNFPGRFSGRQFSNSRSEMNVSTLELGDSALYLCASRTEPPWGFSGNTIYFGEGSWLTVV.

V usage is TRBV4-1 and J usage is TRBJ1-1; D is ambiguous. Germline V gene data show CDR1 as MGHRA and CDR2 as YSYEKL. CDR3 length equals 15 residues. Trimming pared 6 bases from V and 0 bases from J, leaving 14 bases between. The CDR3 loop is CASRSPHGVNTEAFF. The DNA of the CDR3 is TGCGCCAGCAGATCCCCCCATGGAGTGAACACTGAAGCTTTCTTT.

V and J are TRBV5-6 and TRBJ1-6; D is uncertain. The CDR3 extends over 16 amino acids. Trimming pared 0 bases from V and 7 bases from J, leaving 14 bases between. Germline values: CDR1 SGHDT, CDR2 YYEEEE. The CDR3 region is CASSLAWQNVNSPLHF. CDR3 sequence (DNA): TGTGCCAGCAGCTTGGCATGGCAGAATGTAAATTCACCCCTCCACTTT. The whole variable domain, filled in from reference TRBV5-6 and TRBJ1-6, reads DAGVTQSPTHLIKTRGQQVTLRCSPKSGHDTVSWYQQALGQGPQFIFQYYEEEERQRGNFPDRFSGHQFPNYSSELNVNALLLGDSALYLCASSLAWQNVNSPLHFGNGTRLTVT.

V is TRBV6-6 and J is TRBJ1-5; D possibly corresponds to TRBD1 (6 bases). Germline V CDR1 and CDR2: MNHNY, SVGAGI (reference sequence). The length of the CDR3 is 15 residues. Trimming took 0 bases from V and 4 from J, leaving 10 bases between them. The CDR3 DNA follows: TGTGCCAGCAGTTACTCCGGACAGAAAAATCAGCCCCAGCATTTT. It is translated as CASSYSGQKNQPQHF.

The chain links TRBV6-5 to TRBJ1-2; 7 bases are a match to TRBD1. Germline loops: CDR1 MNHEY, CDR2 SVGAGI. Germline trimming cut 7 bases from V and 6 bases from J; bases unmatched to any gene: 14. The CDR3 consists of 15 residues. The CDR3 DNA follows: TGTGCCAGCACCCAAACAGGGGCAGGATGGAATGGCTACACCTTC. Residues: CASTQTGAGWNGYTF.

This chain links TRBV27 with TRBJ2-7; 7 bases map to TRBD1. The germline gives CDR1 MNHEY, CDR2 SMNVEV (reference sequence). J gave up 6 bases and V 6 bases, and 8 bases lay outside the gene matches. The CDR3 totals 13 residues. CDR3 DNA: TGTGCCAGCAGCCACCAGACAGGGCGCGAGCAGTACTTC. Its translation: CASSHQTGREQYF.

This clone was detected a few times. The chain recombines TRBV10-2 with TRBJ2-1; D remains unclear. Germline lookup yields CDR1 WSHSY and CDR2 SAAADI. The CDR3 is 16 residues long. The V and J ends lost 0 bases and 8 bases respectively, with 17 bases between them. The DNA for the CDR3 is TGCGCCAGCAGTGAGTCGTTTAACGAGCTCCTAGATGAGCAGTTCTTC. Protein product: CASSESFNELLDEQFF.

In regard to this clone: This sample also contains other DNA sequences that code for the same CDR3. CDR3 in amino acids: CASSFGQLNTEAFF. The CDR3, as DNA: TGTGCCAGCAGTTTTGGACAGCTGAACACTGAAGCTTTCTTT. The chain links TRBV28 to TRBJ1-1, with a tentative D call TRBD1 (6 bases). Per germline, CDR1 MDHEN and CDR2 SYDVKM. This CDR3 comprises 14 residues. V lost 3 bases and J lost 0, with 8 bases in between. The variable domain in full, with the rest retrieved from reference TRBV28 and TRBJ1-1, is DVKVTQSSRYLVKRTGEKVFLECVQDMDHENMFWYRQDPGLGLRLIYFSYDVKMKEKGDIPEGYSVSREKKERFSLILESASTNQTSMYLCASSFGQLNTEAFFGQGTRLTVV.

DNA of the CDR3: TGTGCCAGCAGCCCCGGTGTAGTCTATGGCTACACCTTC. Its protein product is CASSPGVVYGYTF. The rearrangement uses TRBV5-6 and TRBJ1-2, with D hard to call. Trimming removed 4 bases from V and 4 bases from J, with 11 bases in between. The CDR3 length is 13 residues. The germline V gene has CDR1 SGHDT and CDR2 YYEEEE.

There are a few counts of this clone. The J gene is TRBJ1-2, the V gene TRBV28; D uncertain. V gave up 8 bases and J gave up 8 bases, with 12 bases separating them. Germline loops: CDR1 MDHEN, CDR2 SYDVKM. This CDR3 comprises 11 residues. CDR3 protein: CASFGPRGYTF. The CDR3 DNA reads TGTGCCAGCTTCGGCCCGAGGGGCTACACCTTC.

V usage is TRBV5-1 and J usage is TRBJ2-2; D is possibly TRBD2 (6 bases). The V and J ends lost 10 bases and 0 bases respectively, with 13 bases between them. CDR1 and CDR2 from the germline V gene are SGHRS and YFSETQ. The CDR3 runs to 14 residues. The CDR3 DNA reads as TGCGCCGCATCTCGGGGGACGAACACCGGGGAGCTGTTTTTT. Encoded protein: CAASRGTNTGELFF.

This sequence joins TRBV28 and TRBJ2-7, with 8 bases matching TRBD1. Germline trimming cut 8 bases from V and 0 bases from J; bases unmatched to any gene: 3. The CDR3 consists of 13 residues. Germline CDR1 reads MDHEN; CDR2 reads SYDVKM. The CDR3 DNA reads as TGTGCCAGCGGACAGGGATCCTCCTACGAGCAGTACTTC. Amino acids: CASGQGSSYEQYF.

The chain uses TRBV9 and TRBJ2-3, with 12 bases that match TRBD2. The CDR3 has 16 residues. Looked up from germline, CDR1 is SGDLS and CDR2 is YYNGEE. V was pared by 0 bases and J by 4 bases, with 3 bases of the junction left unmatched. The CDR3 is CASSVVSSGGADTQYF. The CDR3 nucleotides read TGTGCCAGCAGCGTAGTCTCTAGCGGGGGGGCAGATACGCAGTATTTT.